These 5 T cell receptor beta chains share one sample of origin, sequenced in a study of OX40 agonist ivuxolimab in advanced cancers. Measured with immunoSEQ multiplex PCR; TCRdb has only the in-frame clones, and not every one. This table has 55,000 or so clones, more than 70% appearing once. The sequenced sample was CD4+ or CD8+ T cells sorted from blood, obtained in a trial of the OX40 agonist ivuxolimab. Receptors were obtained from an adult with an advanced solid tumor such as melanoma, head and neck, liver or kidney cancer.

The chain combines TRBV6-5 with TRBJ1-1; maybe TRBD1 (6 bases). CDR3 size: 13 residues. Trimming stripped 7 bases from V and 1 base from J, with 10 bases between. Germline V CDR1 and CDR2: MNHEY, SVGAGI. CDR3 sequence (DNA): TGTGCCAGCATTAAGACAGGGAACACTGAAGCTTTCTTT. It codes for CASIKTGNTEAFF.

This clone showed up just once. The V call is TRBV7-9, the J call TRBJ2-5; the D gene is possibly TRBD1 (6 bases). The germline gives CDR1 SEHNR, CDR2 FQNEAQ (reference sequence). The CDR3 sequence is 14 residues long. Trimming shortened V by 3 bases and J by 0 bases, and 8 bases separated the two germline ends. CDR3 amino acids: CASSFWTDQETQYF. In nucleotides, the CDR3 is TGTGCCAGCAGCTTTTGGACAGACCAAGAGACCCAGTACTTC.

CDR3 protein: CASSLEQLTSYTF. In DNA, the CDR3 is TGCGCCAGCAGCTTGGAGCAGCTCACCAGCTACACCTTC. This chain connects TRBV5-1 to TRBJ1-2; D gene unclear. Germline lookup yields CDR1 SGHRS and CDR2 YFSETQ. The CDR3 totals 13 residues. V gave up 0 bases and J gave up 9 bases, with 12 bases separating them.

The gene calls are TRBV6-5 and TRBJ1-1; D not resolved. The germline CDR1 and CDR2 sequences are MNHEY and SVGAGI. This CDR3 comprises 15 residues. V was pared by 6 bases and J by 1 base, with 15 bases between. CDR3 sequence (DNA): TGTGCCAGCAGCCTTCACGGGCTACGGAACACTGAAGCTTTCTTT. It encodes CASSLHGLRNTEAFF.

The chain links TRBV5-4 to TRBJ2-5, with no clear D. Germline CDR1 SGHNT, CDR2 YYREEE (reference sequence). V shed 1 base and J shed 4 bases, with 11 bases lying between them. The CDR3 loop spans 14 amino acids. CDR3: CASSLPAGLETQYF. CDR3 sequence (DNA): TGTGCCAGCAGCTTGCCGGCCGGGTTAGAGACCCAGTACTTC. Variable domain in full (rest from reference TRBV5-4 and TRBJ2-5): ETGVTQSPTHLIKTRGQQVTLRCSSQSGHNTVSWYQQALGQGPQFIFQYYREEENGRGNFPPRFSGLQFPNYSSELNVNALELDDSALYLCASSLPAGLETQYFGPGTRLLVL.